This T cell receptor beta chain originates from a study of cytomegalovirus exposure and HLA in healthy donors. Overall study findings and caveats: Researchers counted around 170 TCR beta chains as cytomegalovirus-associated.

The J segment lost 6 bases and the V segment lost 5 bases, leaving 5 bases of the junction unmatched. The CDR3 totals 13 residues. Germline values: CDR1 SGHTA, CDR2 FQGTGA. About this clone itself: Its antigen is not known.

The donors were part of the roughly 120-subject validation cohort, which stood apart from the roughly 730-subject first cohort. TCRdb keeps only in-frame clones here, not all; method: immunoSEQ multiplex PCR. The sample holds tens of thousands of clones, 70% to 90% seen once. This clonotype was obtained from a man younger than 45 in good health and CMV-seronegative. Sequencing was performed on PBMCs. This chain links TRBV7-3 with TRBJ2-5; 8 bases fit TRBD1. The CDR3 bases are TGTGCCAGCAGCCCAGGGGGCCGGAAGACCCAGTACTTC. Its protein product is CASSPGGRKTQYF. Drawing the rest from reference TRBV7-3 and TRBJ2-5, the complete variable domain is GAGVSQTPSNKVTEKGKYVELRCDPISGHTALYWYRQSLGQGPEFLIYFQGTGAADDSGLPNDRFFAVRPEGSVSTLKIQRTERGDSAVYLCASSPGGRKTQYFGPGTRLLVL.